Listed below are T cell receptor beta chains from one sample, sequenced in a study of T cell repertoires in cytomegalovirus infection. Their cognate antigens are unknown. MiXCR, run by TCRdb on the reads, gives a single entry per CDR3 protein. The sample includes about a million distinct CDR3 sequences, around 30% of them seen just once. Here the sequenced sample was cultured CD8+ T cells from PBMCs, taken from culture after CMV antigen stimulation. The source of these receptors is a human donor in good health (CMV status not recorded). Some clones in this sample may be carry-over from other donors' samples. The CDR3 runs from the conserved cysteine through the conserved F or W. The D gene is left open where the match is weak. The size of a clone is reported for some rows only, either as once, few or many, or as a class for expanded clones.

. many TRBJ2-5 TRBV7-2 CASSPPDIGVQETQYF TGTGCCAGCAGCCCCCCGGACATAGGGGTCCAAGAGACCCAGTACTTC
TRBD2 few TRBJ2-3 TRBV6-5 CASSYESGGPTDTQYF TGTGCCAGCAGTTACGAAAGCGGGGGGCCGACAGATACGCAGTATTTT
TRBD1 . TRBJ1-1 TRBV6-6 CASSYAGGPEAFF TGTGCCAGCAGTTACGCAGGGGGGCCTGAAGCTTTCTTT
. . TRBJ1-2 TRBV5-8 CASSLRAINYGYTF TGTGCCAGCAGCTTGCGGGCGATAAACTATGGCTACACCTTC
. . TRBJ2-1 TRBV12-3/TRBV12-4 CASSPTGLREQFF TGTGCCAGCAGTCCTACAGGGCTTAGGGAGCAGTTCTTC
. few TRBJ1-5 TRBV19 CASSSRAIQPQHF TGTGCCAGTAGTAGCAGGGCCATCCAGCCCCAGCATTTT
. . TRBJ1-5 TRBV28 CASATPGYSQPQHF TGTGCCAGCGCGACTCCAGGGTATTCTCAGCCCCAGCATTTT
. . TRBJ1-1 TRBV29-1 CSVPPRGETFF TGCAGCGTTCCGCCCAGGGGAGAGACTTTCTTT
TRBD2 . TRBJ2-1 TRBV27 CASSLSWRGAYNEQFF TGTGCCAGCAGTTTATCGTGGCGGGGGGCGTACAATGAGCAGTTCTTC
. few TRBJ2-1 TRBV10-3 CAISESQASSYNEQFF TGTGCCATCAGTGAGTCCCAGGCGAGCTCCTACAATGAGCAGTTCTTC
. . TRBJ2-3 TRBV2 CASSDNYDVDTQYF TGTGCCAGCAGTGATAATTATGACGTGGATACGCAGTATTTT
TRBD1 . TRBJ2-1 TRBV29-1 CSVEGTGVYNEQFF TGCAGCGTTGAGGGGACAGGGGTTTACAATGAGCAGTTCTTC
. . TRBJ1-1 TRBV6-6 CASSYGATPTEAFF TGTGCCAGCAGTTACGGGGCGACTCCTACTGAAGCTTTCTTT
. many TRBJ2-1 TRBV7-6 CASSSTSPSSYNEQFF TGTGCCAGCAGCTCTACTAGCCCTAGCTCCTACAATGAGCAGTTCTTC
. many TRBJ2-2 TRBV7-8 CASSPADTGELFF TGTGCCAGCAGCCCAGCGGACACCGGGGAGCTGTTTTTT
TRBD1 few TRBJ1-1 TRBV6-2/TRBV6-3 CASSYRLDRMNTEAFF TGTGCCAGCAGTTACCGCCTGGACAGGATGAACACTGAAGCTTTCTTT
TRBD1 many TRBJ1-2 TRBV12-3/TRBV12-4 CASSGTVYGYTF TGTGCCAGCAGTGGGACAGTCTATGGCTACACCTTC
TRBD1 . TRBJ1-2 TRBV6-1 CASSEAGWTGGGGYTF TGTGCCAGCAGTGAAGCTGGCTGGACAGGGGGCGGCGGCTACACCTTC
. . TRBJ1-5 TRBV18 CASSPEGWFQETRTTQPQHF TGTGCCAGCTCACCCGAAGGTTGGTTTCAGGAAACTAGAACGACTCAGCCCCAGCATTTT
TRBD1 . TRBJ1-4 TRBV4-1 CASSQGLTGDEKLFF TGCGCCAGCAGCCAAGGTTTGACAGGGGATGAAAAACTGTTTTTT
. . TRBJ1-1 TRBV10-3 CAISNGGWADGYTEAFF TGTGCCATCTCGAACGGGGGGTGGGCGGACGGATACACTGAAGCTTTCTTT
. . TRBJ1-2 TRBV29-1 CSVKNYGYTF TGCAGCGTCAAAAACTATGGCTACACCTTC
TRBD1 few TRBJ1-1 TRBV12-5 CASGSGGTEAFF TGTGCTAGTGGTTCAGGGGGCACTGAAGCTTTCTTT
TRBD2 . TRBJ2-1 TRBV20-1 CSARPPSGELGRFSYNEQFF TGCAGTGCTAGACCTCCTAGCGGGGAGCTAGGGCGGTTCTCCTACAATGAGCAGTTCTTC
. few TRBJ1-4 TRBV12-3/TRBV12-4 CASSLEEFNEKLFF TGTGCCAGCAGTTTGGAAGAATTTAATGAAAAACTGTTTTTT
TRBD1 few TRBJ2-1 TRBV11-1 CASSRTGQGFNEQFF TGTGCCAGCAGCCGAACGGGACAGGGCTTTAATGAGCAGTTCTTC
. . TRBJ2-5 TRBV20-1 CSARDRVGPLQETQYF TGCAGTGCTAGAGATCGGGTGGGCCCCCTCCAAGAGACCCAGTACTTC
. many TRBJ1-2 TRBV6-2/TRBV6-3 CASRQGRGYTF TGTGCCAGCAGACAGGGCCGGGGCTACACCTTC
. . TRBJ2-3 TRBV5-1 CASSVARGGLTDTQYF TGCGCCAGCAGCGTCGCGAGGGGCGGATTAACAGATACGCAGTATTTT
TRBD1 . TRBJ1-2 TRBV27 CASSLNTGAYYGYTF TGTGCCAGCAGTTTAAACACAGGGGCTTACTATGGCTACACCTTC
TRBD1 . TRBJ1-6 TRBV19 CASSDGQGVFSPLHF TGTGCCAGTAGCGACGGACAGGGGGTTTTTTCACCCCTCCACTTT
TRBD1 few TRBJ1-5 TRBV5-6 CASSLGDRGIGQPQHF TGTGCCAGCAGCTTGGGGGACAGGGGGATCGGTCAGCCCCAGCATTTT
. many TRBJ2-5 TRBV7-2 CASSLGLPGGEEETQYF TGTGCCAGCAGCTTAGGTCTACCGGGGGGCGAGGAAGAGACCCAGTACTTC
. . TRBJ1-1 TRBV11-1 CASSDQREGAGRTEAFF TGTGCCAGCAGCGATCAGAGGGAAGGGGCAGGGAGAACTGAAGCTTTCTTT
. few TRBJ1-1 TRBV27 CASSLSRSPGTEAFF TGTGCCAGCAGTTTATCTCGGTCCCCGGGGACTGAAGCTTTCTTT
TRBD1 few TRBJ2-1 TRBV27 CASSFIGQGCYF TGTGCCAGCAGTTTTATCGGACAGGGCTGTTATTTC
TRBD2 . TRBJ2-3 TRBV29-1 CSVVPRTSGKGTQYF TGCAGCGTTGTACCTCGGACTAGCGGAAAGGGTACGCAGTATTTT
. few TRBJ1-1 TRBV7-9 CASSTAGGYMNTEAFF TGTGCCAGCAGCACCGCGGGTGGGTACATGAACACTGAAGCTTTCTTT
. few TRBJ1-2 TRBV7-6 CASSLNIGYTF TGTGCCAGCAGCTTAAACATTGGCTACACCTTC
. few TRBJ2-7 TRBV12-3/TRBV12-4 CASSLGGPPYEQYF TGTGCCAGCAGTTTGGGGGGACCTCCCTACGAGCAGTACTTC
. . TRBJ1-2 TRBV7-9 CASSDEVGGGDYGYTF TGTGCCAGCAGCGACGAGGTGGGTGGGGGAGACTATGGCTACACCTTC
TRBD1 . TRBJ2-2 TRBV19 CASNDRGNTGELFF TGTGCCAGTAACGACAGGGGGAACACCGGGGAGCTGTTTTTT
TRBD1 . TRBJ1-5 TRBV6-2/TRBV6-3 CASSYSSPGQGHQPQHF TGTGCCAGCAGTTACTCGAGCCCGGGACAGGGACATCAGCCCCAGCATTTT
. . TRBJ1-5 TRBV10-3 CAISSTGRQGNQPQHF TGTGCCATCAGTTCAACAGGGCGGCAAGGCAATCAGCCCCAGCATTTT
. . TRBJ1-1 TRBV29-1 CSVEGRALNTEAFF TGCAGCGTTGAAGGCCGGGCGTTGAACACTGAAGCTTTCTTT
TRBD2 many TRBJ2-1 TRBV7-8 CASSGAGGLNGEQFF TGTGCCAGCAGCGGTGCGGGGGGGCTAAATGGTGAGCAGTTCTTC
. few TRBJ2-4 TRBV27 CASSLAGSKNIQYF TGTGCCAGCAGTTTGGCCGGGTCCAAAAACATTCAGTACTTC
. . TRBJ2-3 TRBV12-3/TRBV12-4 CASSLVISGTQYF TGTGCCAGCAGTTTAGTAATTTCTGGCACGCAGTATTTT
. . TRBJ2-7 TRBV27 CASSGPEWEQYF TGTGCCAGCTCTGGTCCCGAGTGGGAGCAGTACTTC
. . TRBJ2-7 TRBV27 CASSSGHPGWYEQYF TGTGCCAGCAGTTCCGGACACCCCGGGTGGTACGAGCAGTACTTC
. few TRBJ2-6 TRBV10-3 CAISWTALSGSPGALSGANVLTF TGTGCCATCAGTTGGACGGCTCTAAGTGGGTCGCCGGGGGCTCTCTCTGGGGCCAACGTCCTGACTTTC
TRBD1 . TRBJ1-1 TRBV2 CASSSSRGLEAFF TGTGCCAGCAGTTCATCCAGGGGGCTGGAAGCTTTCTTT
. . TRBJ1-6 TRBV28 CASSSIDRGYSPLHF TGTGCCAGCAGTTCCATAGACAGAGGTTATTCACCCCTCCACTTT
TRBD1 . TRBJ2-2 TRBV5-4 CASRYGQGGTGELFF TGTGCCAGCAGATATGGACAGGGCGGTACCGGGGAGCTGTTTTTT
TRBD1 . TRBJ1-1 TRBV7-9 CASRTGTGVLTEAFF TGTGCCAGCAGAACCGGGACAGGGGTTCTCACTGAAGCTTTCTTT